The 21 T cell receptor beta chains below come from one sample, sequenced in a study of lung T cells in sarcoidosis with Löfgren's syndrome. TCRdb reanalysed the reads using MiXCR and keeps one entry per CDR3 protein. The sample includes fewer than 80,000 distinct CDR3 sequences, around 21% seen only once; the top ten take 2% to 2.5%. Sequencing was done on a sample of CD4+ T cells from PBMCs. The receptors here all came from a human donor with sarcoidosis (Löfgren's syndrome or another form), or a control subject (not recorded which).

This clonotype was detected only a few times. This chain connects TRBV19 to TRBJ1-1, with D unresolved. V lost 3 bases and J lost 5, with 4 bases in between. CDR1 is LNHDA and CDR2 is SQIVND in the germline V gene (reference sequence). The CDR3 is made up of 11 amino acids. DNA for the CDR3: TGTGCCAGTAGTATTTGGACTGAAGCTTTCTTT. Encoded protein: CASSIWTEAFF.

Comments on this clonotype: A clone one base away is much larger, so this may be a read error. This chain joins TRBV28 and TRBJ1-2; D may be TRBD1 (6 bases). CDR3 length: 16 residues. Germline lookup yields CDR1 MDHEN and CDR2 SYDVKM. Written as DNA, the CDR3 is TGTGCCTGCAGTTTTCCCGGCGGGGGGCGAGGCTATGGCTACACCTTC. Translated, it gives CACSFPGGGRGYGYTF.

This clonotype was detected many times. J is TRBJ2-1 and V is TRBV20-1, with D maybe TRBD1 (5 bases). V lost 0 bases, J lost 4 bases, and 16 bases lay in between. The CDR3 contains 16 residues. Germline CDR1 DFQATT, CDR2 SNEGSKA (reference sequence). The CDR3 spells CSARDPKPDTYNEQFF. CDR3 in DNA: TGCAGTGCTAGAGACCCTAAACCGGACACTTACAATGAGCAGTTCTTC.

This clonotype was counted ten times or more. The chain joins TRBV20-1 to TRBJ1-5, with D tentatively TRBD1 (6 bases). Germline V gene lookup returns CDR1 DFQATT and CDR2 SNEGSKA (reference sequence). V shed 5 bases and J shed 1 base, with 9 bases lying between them. The CDR3 length is 13 residues. As DNA, the CDR3 is TGCAGTGCTTTCGGGGGCAGCAATCAGCCCCAGCATTTT. Residues: CSAFGGSNQPQHF.

This clonotype occurred many times. The V and J genes are TRBV7-2 and TRBJ2-1; 11 bases map to TRBD2. Unmatched junction bases numbered 8, after V lost 5 bases and J lost 5 bases. Germline V gene data show CDR1 as SGHTA and CDR2 as FQGNSA. The CDR3 runs 16 residues. CDR3 bases: TGTGCCAGCAGCCGCCTAGTGACTAGCGGGGACAATGAGCAGTTCTTC. This translates into CASSRLVTSGDNEQFF.

This clonotype was seen at least ten times. V and J are TRBV27 and TRBJ2-5, with D unclear. CDR1 MNHEY and CDR2 SMNVEV come from the germline V gene (reference sequence). V lost 3 bases and J 4 bases, leaving 9 bases between the germline ends. CDR3 length: 13 residues. In DNA, the CDR3 is TGTGCCAGCAGTTTTTTAGGAAGAGAGACCCAGTACTTC. It encodes CASSFLGRETQYF.

With regard to this clonotype: This may be a read error: a much more frequent sequence differs by one nucleotide. The conserved closing phenylalanine or tryptophan is absent in this CDR3, likely reflecting a read error. V gene TRBV15 combines with J gene TRBJ2-7; D is unclear. Between the trimmed V and J ends, which lost 3 bases and 1 base, there was a span of 7 bases. The CDR3 extends over 13 amino acids. Looked up from germline, CDR1 is LNHNV and CDR2 is YYDKDF (reference sequence). The CDR3 here is CATSRDLSYEQYI. CDR3 coding DNA: TGTGCCACCAGCAGGGACCTTTCCTACGAGCAGTACATC.

This clonotype was observed many times. The chain is built from TRBV19 and TRBJ2-1; tentatively, D is TRBD2 (5 bases). Germline V CDR1 and CDR2: LNHDA, SQIVND (reference sequence). The CDR3 runs to 12 residues. The germline V and J ends were trimmed by 9 bases and 6 bases, with 12 bases remaining between them. CDR3 DNA sequence: TGTGCCAGCGGGGTTCGTGGCAATGAGCAGTTCTTC. Its translation is CASGVRGNEQFF.

This clonotype was recorded at least ten times. The chain employs TRBV7-8 and TRBJ1-5, with a weak D call TRBD1 (5 bases). This CDR3 contains 14 residues. Germline values: CDR1 SGHVS, CDR2 FQNEAQ. Trimming pared 5 bases from V and 4 bases from J, leaving 12 bases between. The CDR3 protein is CASSPGTINQPQHF. DNA of the CDR3: TGTGCCAGCAGCCCCGGGACTATTAATCAGCCCCAGCATTTT.

This clonotype has ten or more counts. This rearrangement joins TRBV28 to TRBJ1-3; 7 bases agree with TRBD1. The CDR3 consists of 16 residues. J gave up 2 bases and V 3 bases, and 7 bases lay outside the gene matches. Germline lookup yields CDR1 MDHEN and CDR2 SYDVKM. CDR3 sequence reads: CASSFTDRAPGNTIYF. For the CDR3, the DNA is TGTGCCAGCAGTTTTACCGACAGGGCTCCTGGAAACACCATATATTTT.

This clonotype was picked up many times. The rearrangement uses TRBV7-9 and TRBJ2-3, with 12 bases that match TRBD1. Trimming cost V 5 bases and J 4 bases; bases outside gene matches: 7. Per germline, CDR1 SEHNR and CDR2 FQNEAQ (reference sequence). This CDR3 contains 16 residues. CDR3 DNA sequence: TGTGCCAGCAGCCCACGGGACAGGGGGCTCGCAGATACGCAGTATTTT. Its translation: CASSPRDRGLADTQYF.

This clonotype turned up a few times. The rearrangement uses TRBV12-3 or TRBV12-4 and TRBJ1-1; 10 bases match TRBD1. This CDR3 is built from 15 residues. The trim removed 5 bases at V and 4 bases at J, leaving 7 bases unmatched. The DNA of the CDR3 is TGTGCCAGCAGTCGACAGGGGGCGGGTAGCACTGAAGCTTTCTTT. Translation: CASSRQGAGSTEAFF.

Worth noting for this clonotype: A read error may be the cause here, since a much bigger clone is one base away. The CDR3 coding sequence is TGTGCAAGTCGCAACGGCTATCGGGGACGGGGCTCCTACGAGCAGTACTTC. This encodes CASRNGYRGRGSYEQYF. The V gene is TRBV12-2, the J gene TRBJ2-7; TRBD2 is the table's D call, not checked against the DNA. TRBV12-2 is noted as a pseudogene. This CDR3 region has 17 residues.

This clonotype was detected many times. CDR3 nucleotides: TGTGCCAGCAGCTGGGGACAAGGGGGCTCCTACAATGAGCAGTTCTTC. This encodes CASSWGQGGSYNEQFF. The J gene is TRBJ2-1, the V gene TRBV7-8; possibly TRBD1 for D (6 bases). Germline CDR1 SGHVS, CDR2 FQNEAQ. The V end was cut by 4 bases, the J end by 0 bases, with 13 bases between. This CDR3 is built from 16 residues.

The table lists this clonotype with many counts. The chain couples TRBV20-1 to TRBJ2-7, with D possibly TRBD2 on 6 matching bases. The CDR3 consists of 13 residues. Per germline, CDR1 DFQATT and CDR2 SNEGSKA (reference sequence). The V and J ends lost 4 bases and 3 bases respectively, with 13 bases between them. For the CDR3, the DNA is TGCAGTGCTACCCGGGACGGGGGCTACGAGCAGTACTTC. Amino acid sequence: CSATRDGGYEQYF.

With regard to this clonotype: At one end, the junction sequence differs from germline, possibly due to a read error. The rearrangement links TRBV2 to TRBJ1-5; tentative D call: TRBD1 (5 bases). CDR3 size: 15 residues. Germline V lookup: CDR1 SNHLY, CDR2 FYNNEI. The CDR3, as DNA: TGTGCCGGCAGTGAAATCCGGGGCCCTAATCAGCCCCAGCATTTT. Protein sequence: CAGSEIRGPNQPQHF.

This clonotype was counted many times. The CDR3 spells CSARVAEETQYF. Written as DNA, the CDR3 is TGCAGTGCTAGAGTGGCAGAAGAGACCCAGTACTTC. The chain carries TRBV20-1 and TRBJ2-5; unclear D gene. Germline loops: CDR1 DFQATT, CDR2 SNEGSKA (reference sequence). Trimming took off 1 base at V and 3 bases at J, with 6 bases between the two ends. This CDR3 has 12 amino acids.

In regard to this clonotype: With a much larger clone just one base away, this may be a read error. The genes are TRBV6-2 or TRBV6-3 and TRBJ2-5; 7 bases are a match to TRBD2. This CDR3 is 12 amino acids long. Losses at the gene ends were 6 bases for V and 5 bases for J; bases not matched to a gene: 3. Germline loops: CDR1 MNHEY, CDR2 SVGEGT. The CDR3 loop is CASRGAGETQYF. The CDR3, as DNA: TGTGCCAGCAGAGGAGCGGGGGAGACCCAGTACTTC.

This clonotype showed up just a few times. The chain is built from TRBV2 and TRBJ1-4; 10 positions agree with TRBD1. The junction had 8 bases not matched to a gene; V was cut back by 5 bases and J by 8 bases. This CDR3 spans 15 amino acids. CDR1 and CDR2 (germline): SNHLY, FYNNEI. The CDR3 sequence is CASSSRTGGNEKLFF. For the CDR3, the DNA is TGTGCCAGCAGTTCAAGGACAGGGGGGAACGAAAAACTGTTTTTT. The whole variable domain, filled in from reference TRBV2 and TRBJ1-4, reads EPEVTQTPSHQVTQMGQEVILRCVPISNHLYFYWYRQILGQKVEFLVSFYNNEISEKSEIFDDQFSVERPDGSNFTLKIRSTKLEDSAMYFCASSSRTGGNEKLFFGSGTQLSVL.

Of note for this clonotype: Given a much more abundant clone one base away, this may be a read error. V usage is TRBV20-1 and J usage is TRBJ1-2, with 7 bases aligning to TRBD1. Trimming removed 6 bases from V and 4 bases from J; junction bases left unmatched: 5. The CDR3 is 12 amino acids. CDR1 is DFQATT, CDR2 SNEGSKA, per germline (reference sequence). CDR3 sequence: CSARQGLYGYTF. The CDR3 coding sequence is TGCAGTGCAAGACAGGGCCTCTATGGCTACACCTTC.

V gene TRBV4-3 combines with J gene TRBJ2-3; 9 bases align to TRBD2. Germline V gives CDR1 LGHNA, CDR2 YSLEER. The CDR3 has 17 residues. The trim removed 2 bases at V and 7 bases at J, leaving 13 bases unmatched. CDR3 sequence (DNA): TGCGCCAGCAGCCAACAGCGTCCTAGCGGGGCCCCCTATACGCAGTATTTT. The encoded protein is CASSQQRPSGAPYTQYF.